Below, 10 T cell receptor beta chains from the same sample are listed, as sequenced in a study of patients and donors after allogeneic stem cell transplantation (dated by TCRdb to between 2020 and 2021). Library construction relied on RT-PCR. TCRdb lists the instrument as NextSeq 550. Through fastp at Q25 and MiXCR, TCRdb rebuilt clones from the public reads, retaining in-frame beta chains. When rows share a CDR3 protein, they turn into one entry using the most common DNA and genes. This sample holds about 40,000 distinct CDR3 sequences; more than 30% were observed only once. The ten most abundant clones make up 55% to 75% of the sample. What was sequenced was blood, either unsorted or a sorted T cell fraction (not recorded which). The receptor source for this set is a human donor who was either an allogeneic HSCT recipient or a stem cell or donor lymphocyte infusion donor (not recorded which). It is not recorded whose cells these are; they may come from a transplant donor.

The chain combines TRBV7-9 with TRBJ2-5; 10 bases are a match to TRBD1. Unmatched junction bases numbered 4, after V lost 7 bases and J lost 5 bases. CDR1 and CDR2 (germline): SEHNR, FQNEAQ (reference sequence). The CDR3 runs 13 residues. CDR3 region: CASKTGGRETQYF. The CDR3 DNA reads as TGTGCCAGCAAGACAGGGGGCCGGGAGACCCAGTACTTC.

This clonotype was counted ten times or more. The J gene is TRBJ1-1, the V gene TRBV10-3; D is ambiguous. V gave up 3 bases and J gave up 6 bases, with 26 bases separating them. The CDR3 spans 18 residues. CDR1 and CDR2 from the germline V gene are ENHRY and SYGVKD. The CDR3 protein is CAISEPGLTGHLSAEAFF. The DNA for the CDR3 is TGTGCCATCAGTGAACCGGGATTGACTGGCCATTTAAGCGCTGAAGCTTTCTTT.

J is TRBJ2-1 and V is TRBV5-1, with TRBD2 matching 12 bases. CDR3 length equals 18 residues. Germline V gene data show CDR1 as SGHRS and CDR2 as YFSETQ. J was trimmed by 4 bases and V by 3 bases; bases with no gene match: 11. CDR3 in DNA: TGCGCCAGCAGCTCAAACCCAAGGACTAGCGGGATTTACAATGAGCAGTTCTTC. Translated: CASSSNPRTSGIYNEQFF.

This clonotype has only a few counts. J is TRBJ1-1 and V is TRBV25-1; possible D gene TRBD1, 6 bases. Germline V gives CDR1 MGHDK, CDR2 SYGVNS. This CDR3 contains 15 residues. Between the trimmed V and J ends, which lost 4 bases and 1 base, there was a span of 13 bases. The CDR3 is CASSAWTDKNTEAFF. DNA for the CDR3: TGTGCCAGCAGTGCCTGGACAGACAAGAACACTGAAGCTTTCTTT. The entire variable domain, with the rest obtained from reference TRBV25-1 and TRBJ1-1, is as follows: EADIYQTPRYLVIGTGKKITLECSQTMGHDKMYWYQQDPGMELHLIHYSYGVNSTEKGDLSSESTVSRIRTEHFPLTLESARPSHTSQYLCASSAWTDKNTEAFFGQGTRLTVV.

The chain couples TRBV29-1 to TRBJ1-2, with D unresolved. This CDR3 has 12 residues. CDR1 and CDR2 from the germline V gene are SQVTM and ANQGSEA. V lost 7 bases and J lost 8, with 17 bases in between. The CDR3, as DNA: TGCAGCGCCCCGGGCCCAAGGCAGGGCTACACCTTC. It translates to CSAPGPRQGYTF.

This clonotype has at least ten counts. CDR3: CASSLAALAGPGGTQYF. In DNA, the CDR3 is TGTGCCAGCAGCTTAGCGGCTCTAGCGGGGCCCGGGGGTACGCAGTATTTT. The V gene is TRBV11-2, the J gene TRBJ2-3, with TRBD2 matching 9 bases. This CDR3 region has 17 residues. CDR1 is SGHAT, CDR2 FQNNGV, per germline. J gave up 8 bases and V 1 base, and 13 bases lay outside the gene matches. The full variable domain, with the rest looked up from reference TRBV11-2 and TRBJ2-3, is EAGVAQSPRYKIIEKRQSVAFWCNPISGHATLYWYQQILGQGPKLLIQFQNNGVVDDSQLPKDRFSAERLKGVDSTLKIQPAKLEDSAVYLCASSLAALAGPGGTQYFGPGTRLTVL.

The chain carries TRBV7-2 and TRBJ1-4, with D possibly matching TRBD1 (5 bases). This CDR3 is built from 15 residues. Per germline, CDR1 SGHTA and CDR2 FQGNSA. V lost 1 base and J lost 2, with 8 bases in between. The CDR3 DNA is TGTGCCAGCAGCTTAGTTGGGGGGACTAATGAAAAACTGTTTTTT. Translated: CASSLVGGTNEKLFF.

J is TRBJ1-4 and V is TRBV27; unclear D gene. The CDR3 length is 15 residues. Trimming took off 2 bases at V and 4 bases at J, with 11 bases between the two ends. Germline CDR1 is MNHEY and CDR2 is SMNVEV (reference sequence). CDR3 amino acids: CASSLSWQVNEKLFF. As DNA, the CDR3 is TGTGCCAGCAGTTTAAGCTGGCAGGTTAATGAAAAACTGTTTTTT.

The V and J genes are TRBV28 and TRBJ1-2, with 7 positions matching TRBD1. The germline CDR1 and CDR2 sequences are MDHEN and SYDVKM. The CDR3 is 14 residues long. Germline trimming cut 6 bases from V and 0 bases from J; bases unmatched to any gene: 4. The DNA of the CDR3 is TGTGCCAGCAGGGGGACAGACGCTAACTATGGCTACACCTTC. This encodes CASRGTDANYGYTF.

This rearrangement joins TRBV5-1 to TRBJ2-1, with D hard to call. There are 14 residues in the CDR3. CDR1 SGHRS and CDR2 YFSETQ come from the germline V gene. V was pared by 4 bases and J by 4 bases, with 12 bases between. The CDR3 sequence is CASSLSQLYNEQFF. Written as DNA, the CDR3 is TGCGCCAGCAGCCTGTCCCAGCTATACAATGAGCAGTTCTTC.